One TCR beta chain is described in this entry. Antigen unknown. 13 Jbeta primers and 60 Vbeta primers were used for the PCR. Sequencing was performed with immunoSEQ multiplex PCR; in TCRdb, only in-frame clones are kept and a portion is missing. The sample yields fewer than 150,000 clones, roughly three quarters seen once. This specimen belongs to a study of cytomegalovirus exposure and HLA in healthy donors. Overall study results and limits: Sequence variants that were highly shared formed a cluster that was likely a sequencing artifact.

CDR3 size: 16 residues. Looked up from germline, CDR1 is SGHVS and CDR2 is FQNEAQ. The J segment lost 2 bases and the V segment lost 4 bases, leaving 8 bases of the junction unmatched. Donors in the study were healthy people who gave bone marrow. The TCR was taken from a man aged 30 to 39 in good health and CMV-seronegative. Sequencing used PBMCs. V is TRBV7-8 and J is TRBJ2-1, with 7 bases identical to TRBD2. The CDR3 DNA sequence: TGTGCCAGCAGCTCCCCTAGCGGCCTTACCTACAATGAGCAGTTCTTC. Its translation is CASSSPSGLTYNEQFF.